This T cell receptor beta chain was documented in a study of radiotherapy plus CTLA-4 blockade in lung cancer. The germline gives CDR1 SNHLY, CDR2 FYNNEI. With 4 bases removed from V and 0 bases from J, the gap between germline ends came to 10 bases. CDR3 length: 15 residues. The data were produced by immunoSEQ multiplex PCR, yet TCRdb's version contains in-frame clones alone and is incomplete. Among 75,000 to 100,000 clones listed, around 88% were seen once. The rearrangement links TRBV2 to TRBJ2-1; D not certain. The TCR sequence derives from a human donor with non-small cell lung cancer that progressed on radiotherapy plus ipilimumab. The material sequenced was peripheral blood, taken from a patient treated with radiotherapy plus ipilimumab. In nucleotides, the CDR3 is TGTGCCAGCAGTGTTCCGACCGTCTCCTACAATGAGCAGTTCTTC. This codes for CASSVPTVSYNEQFF.